The 3 T cell receptor beta chains below all came from one sample that was sequenced in a study of PD-1 blockade in classical Hodgkin lymphoma. Each patient's relapse followed autologous stem cell transplantation, and brentuximab vedotin exposure varied. Libraries were prepared by immunoSEQ multiplex PCR; TCRdb keeps only in-frame clonotypes and omits some of them. This sample yields approximately 60,000 clones, of which roughly nine tenths are seen a single time; 9.7% belongs to the top ten. This specimen was peripheral blood mononuclear cells (PBMCs), taken at baseline. The source of these receptors is a human donor with classical Hodgkin lymphoma.

This clone was observed a single time. The chain links TRBV29-1 to TRBJ2-1, with 7 positions matching TRBD1. This CDR3 contains 17 residues. Germline-derived CDR1 and CDR2 are SQVTM and ANQGSEA. Trimming cost V 1 base and J 1 base; bases outside gene matches: 10. The CDR3 protein is CSVEGLNRGKSYNEQFF. CDR3 nucleotide sequence: TGCAGCGTTGAAGGATTAAACAGGGGAAAGTCCTACAATGAGCAGTTCTTC.

This chain joins TRBV11-2 and TRBJ1-1, with 7 bases lining up with TRBD1. The ends lost 1 base at V and 1 base at J; junction bases unmatched: 3. Germline V gives CDR1 SGHAT, CDR2 FQNNGV. This CDR3 has 15 residues. CDR3 in DNA: TGTGCCAGCAGCTTAGTAGGGACAGCGAACACTGAAGCTTTCTTT. Encoded protein: CASSLVGTANTEAFF.

This clone was recorded a few times. The chain is built from TRBV18 and TRBJ2-6; 8 bases align to TRBD1. Looked up from germline, CDR1 is KGHSH and CDR2 is LQKENI. Trimming cost V 5 bases and J 0 bases; bases outside gene matches: 6. CDR3 length: 17 amino acids. The DNA for the CDR3 is TGTGCCAGCTCAGCCGGGACAGGCAGCTCTGGGGCCAACGTCCTGACTTTC. Translation: CASSAGTGSSGANVLTF.